A selection of T cell receptor beta chains follows, all from one sample in a study of cytomegalovirus exposure and HLA in healthy donors. Assay used: immunoSEQ multiplex PCR; TCRdb lists only in-frame clones, some missing. The data contain 150,000 or so clones, just under 85% of them singletons. The sample taken for sequencing was PBMCs. The receptors here all came from a woman aged 35 to 49 in good health and CMV-seronegative. Each CDR3 is given with its conserved first and last residue. D genes are given only for firm matches. For some rows the clone size is stated as once, few or many, or as a class when expanded; others skip it.

TRBJ1-2,TRBV19,TRBD1,few,TGTGCCAGTAGTCTCGACAGGGACCCCCGCGGCTACACCTTC,CASSLDRDPRGYTF
TRBJ1-1,TRBV7-9,-,-,TGTGCCAGCAGCTTAACAGGCGACAACACTGAAGCTTTCTTT,CASSLTGDNTEAFF
TRBJ2-1,TRBV2,-,-,TGTGCCATTCCGTTGTGGGAGAGCTCCTACAATGAGCAGTTCTTC,CAIPLWESSYNEQFF
TRBJ1-1,TRBV7-8,-,-,TGTGCCAGCAGCTTAGATACGACAGAACCCCCACTACTAGCCATGAACACTGAAGCTTTCTTT,CASSLDTTEPPLLAMNTEAFF
TRBJ1-1,TRBV21-1,-,-,TGTGCCAGCAGCAGCCCAGGCGGGACGAACACTGAAGCTTTCTTT,CASSSPGGTNTEAFF
TRBJ1-5,TRBV18,TRBD1,-,TGTGCCAGCTCACCAAGGACGGACAGGGAGCCCCAGCATTTT,CASSPRTDREPQHF
TRBJ2-1,TRBV7-9,-,-,TGTGCCAGCAGCTTGGGTCAGCGGCCCTACAATGAGCAGTTCTTC,CASSLGQRPYNEQFF
TRBJ2-1,TRBV30,-,once,TGTGCCTGGAGGACTACAGGGCATCTAATTAATGAGCAGTTCTTC,CAWRTTGHLINEQFF
TRBJ2-2,TRBV7-2,TRBD1,once,TGTGCCAGCAGCCGGGACAGGGTATTAGACGGGGAGCTGTTTTTT,CASSRDRVLDGELFF
TRBJ2-7,TRBV4-3,TRBD1,-,TGCGCCAGCAGCCAAGATCTTTCAGGGACAGGGAACTACGAGCAGTACTTC,CASSQDLSGTGNYEQYF
TRBJ2-5,TRBV29-1,-,once,TGCAGCGTTGAAGATCGGCAGGGACAAGGCTGGGTCGGCGTGGAGACCCAGTACTTC,CSVEDRQGQGWVGVETQYF
TRBJ1-3,TRBV25-1,TRBD1,-,TGTGCCAGCAGTGAATATCCGGGACAGTCTGGAAACACCATATATTTT,CASSEYPGQSGNTIYF
TRBJ2-7,TRBV10-3,-,once,TGTGCCATCAGTGGGGGCGAGGCAGGGGAACCCTCCTACGAGCAGTACTTC,CAISGGEAGEPSYEQYF
TRBJ1-6,TRBV10-3,TRBD1,-,TGTGCCATCAGTGACCAGACAGGGGAATACAATTCACCCCTCCACTTT,CAISDQTGEYNSPLHF
TRBJ2-5,TRBV7-2,TRBD2,-,TGTGCCAGCAGAAGGGGAGGGAGAGGGACCCAGTACTTC,CASRRGGRGTQYF
TRBJ2-7,TRBV28,-,once,TGTGCCAGCAGCTCGACAGGTACAAGCTCCTACGAGCAGTACTTC,CASSSTGTSSYEQYF
TRBJ2-1,TRBV7-9,TRBD1,-,TGTGCCAGTTTCGGGACAGGGTACAATGAGCAGTTCTTC,CASFGTGYNEQFF
TRBJ2-3,TRBV11-3,TRBD2,-,TGTGCCAGCAGCCCGACTAGCGGCACAGATACGCAGTATTTT,CASSPTSGTDTQYF
TRBJ2-7,TRBV19,-,-,TGTGCCAGTATTGGCTCCCGCTACGAGCAGTACTTC,CASIGSRYEQYF
TRBJ2-2,TRBV28,-,-,TGTGCCAGCAGCACGACAGGGAACACCGGGGAGCTGTTTTTT,CASSTTGNTGELFF
TRBJ2-7,TRBV7-2,-,-,TGTGCCAGCAGCTTAGACGGGTCCTACGAGCAGTACTTC,CASSLDGSYEQYF
TRBJ2-1,TRBV6-5,TRBD2,-,TGTGCCAGCACCTCCTCCGGGACTAGCCGAAGTGAGCAGTTCTTC,CASTSSGTSRSEQFF
TRBJ2-5,TRBV28,-,-,TGTGCCAGCACCCCCGGTGGGCCTCGAGAGACCCAGTACTTC,CASTPGGPRETQYF
TRBJ1-4,TRBV5-1,-,-,TGCGCCAGCAGCTTGGGGGCGCAGGAAAAACTGTTTTTT,CASSLGAQEKLFF
TRBJ2-2,TRBV4-2,-,-,TGTGCCAGCAGCCAAGACAGAGGTAACACCGGGGAGCTGTTTTTT,CASSQDRGNTGELFF
TRBJ2-1,TRBV5-4,-,-,TGTGCCAGCAGCGATTCCGGGAGTGGGGCCTACAATGAGCAGTTCTTC,CASSDSGSGAYNEQFF
TRBJ2-2,TRBV11-2,-,-,TGTGCCAGTAGACAGCGCTGGAACACCGGGGAGCTGTTTTTT,CASRQRWNTGELFF
TRBJ1-1,TRBV7-9,-,-,TGTGCCAGCAGAACCCAGGGCCCTGAAGCTTTCTTT,CASRTQGPEAFF
TRBJ2-5,TRBV2,-,-,TGTGCCAGCAGTGAGTTACTAGGTTGGGAGACCCAGTACTTC,CASSELLGWETQYF
TRBJ1-4,TRBV7-8,-,-,TGTGCCAGCAGCTCAAGACCCGGGACAACTAATGAAAAACTGTTTTTT,CASSSRPGTTNEKLFF
TRBJ1-2,TRBV30,-,-,TGTGCCGCCGCGACCGGCAGGGGCTACGGCTACACCTTC,CAAATGRGYGYTF
TRBJ2-2,TRBV5-1,-,-,TGCGCCAGCAGCTTGCAGCCCCGGGGGACAGACGGGGGGGAGCTGTTTTTT,CASSLQPRGTDGGELFF
TRBJ2-7,TRBV6-5,-,-,TGTGCCAGCAGTTACGGAGGTCGGGCGAACTACGAGCAGTACTTC,CASSYGGRANYEQYF
TRBJ1-1,TRBV10-1,-,-,TGCGCCAGCAGTGAGTCGAGGGAAGGGCAAGCTTTCTTT,CASSESREGQAFF
TRBJ1-1,TRBV7-9,-,-,TGTTCCAGCAGCCAAAGCCAGGGATGGACTGAAGCTTTCTTT,CSSSQSQGWTEAFF
TRBJ1-1,TRBV7-6,-,once,TGTGCCAGCAGCTTAGGTCCGGGAGGCACTGAAGCTTTCTTT,CASSLGPGGTEAFF
TRBJ1-2,TRBV27,-,few,TGTGCCAGCAGTCCCAGGTCCCGGCTGGGTTATGGCTACACCTTC,CASSPRSRLGYGYTF
TRBJ2-1,TRBV7-6,TRBD2,-,TGTGCCAGCAGCTTAAGGGGCGGGGGACTAGCGAGTTACAATGAGCAGTTCTTC,CASSLRGGGLASYNEQFF
TRBJ2-3,TRBV4-2,-,-,TGTGCCAGCAGCCAAGATCTCCGCGGCGCAGATACGCAGTATTTT,CASSQDLRGADTQYF
TRBJ2-5,TRBV19,TRBD2,-,TGTGCCAGTAGTATAATTTTAGCGGGAGCAGAGACCCAGTACTTC,CASSIILAGAETQYF